This passage covers 17 T cell receptor beta chains from one sample sequenced in a study of cytomegalovirus exposure and HLA in healthy donors. Researchers ran the PCR with 60 Vbeta and 13 Jbeta primers. Using immunoSEQ multiplex PCR, the repertoire was profiled, and TCRdb retains in-frame clones only, with some absent. The sample consists of 35,000 to 40,000 clones, around two thirds of them appearing once. The sequenced sample was PBMCs. The origin of the receptors is a man in his thirties or forties in good health and CMV-seronegative.

This clone was counted a few times. The chain links TRBV6-6 to TRBJ1-5; 8 nucleotides agree with TRBD1. The germline gives CDR1 MNHNY, CDR2 SVGAGI (reference sequence). The CDR3 is 16 amino acids. The J segment lost 0 bases and the V segment lost 2 bases, leaving 3 bases of the junction unmatched. Here the CDR3 reads CASSYKTGVSNQPQHF. As DNA, the CDR3 is TGTGCCAGCAGTTACAAGACAGGGGTTAGCAATCAGCCCCAGCATTTT.

The chain links TRBV6-7 to TRBJ1-5, with a weak D call TRBD1 (5 bases). TRBV6-7 counts as an open reading frame of uncertain function. Trimming pared 4 bases from V and 2 bases from J, leaving 9 bases between. The length of the CDR3 is 14 residues. The CDR3 reads CASSLAGRNQPQHF. The CDR3 nucleotides read TGTGCCAGCAGTTTGGCAGGGCGCAATCAGCCCCAGCATTTT.

This clone has a handful of counts. CDR3 loop: CASSYRGQGYEKLFF. CDR3 DNA: TGTGCCAGCAGTTACCGGGGACAGGGGTATGAAAAACTGTTTTTT. The rearrangement joins TRBV6-5 to TRBJ1-4; 10 positions agree with TRBD1. Trimming took 2 bases from V and 6 from J; bases not matched to a gene: 3. The CDR3 contains 15 residues. CDR1 MNHEY and CDR2 SVGAGI come from the germline V gene.

Written as DNA, the CDR3 is TGTGCCAGCAGCTTTGGAGGGACTAATGGCTACACCTTC. Translated: CASSFGGTNGYTF. The chain uses TRBV5-4 and TRBJ1-2; weak D call: TRBD1 (5 bases). Germline V lookup: CDR1 SGHNT, CDR2 YYREEE (reference sequence). CDR3 length equals 13 residues. V was cut by 2 bases and J by 6 bases, with 11 bases left in between.

The chain uses TRBV5-1 and TRBJ2-7, with unresolved D. This CDR3 spans 13 amino acids. The germline CDR1 and CDR2 sequences are SGHRS and YFSETQ. V lost 7 bases and J lost 5, with 16 bases in between. CDR3 protein: CASGSGTEDEQYF. The CDR3 DNA follows: TGCGCCAGCGGCTCAGGCACCGAAGACGAGCAGTACTTC.

The chain uses TRBV5-4 and TRBJ2-1, with D perhaps TRBD2 (5 bases). The V gene lost 2 bases and the J gene lost 8 bases, with 14 bases spanning the gap. This CDR3 has 14 residues. Germline loops: CDR1 SGHNT, CDR2 YYREEE (reference sequence). Here the CDR3 reads CASSLSLDGDEQFF. CDR3 DNA: TGTGCCAGCAGCTTAAGTTTGGACGGGGATGAGCAGTTCTTC.

V is TRBV6-1 and J is TRBJ2-1, with 10 bases aligning to TRBD1. The length of the CDR3 is 15 residues. From germline, CDR1 is MNHNS and CDR2 SASEGT. With 5 bases clipped from V and 5 bases from J, the junction kept 6 bases outside the gene matches. Here the CDR3 DNA reads TGTGCCAGCAGTTGGACAGGGGGGACTCACAATGAGCAGTTCTTC. Protein sequence: CASSWTGGTHNEQFF.

The rearrangement joins TRBV7-2 to TRBJ1-2; D remains unclear. The V and J ends lost 5 bases and 8 bases respectively, with 21 bases between them. There are 15 residues in the CDR3. Germline V lookup: CDR1 SGHTA, CDR2 FQGNSA. The CDR3 here is CASSPLSIHIGGYTF. In DNA, the CDR3 is TGTGCCAGCAGCCCATTATCGATCCATATCGGGGGCTACACCTTC.

The V gene is TRBV7-6, the J gene TRBJ1-3; D is unclear. Germline lookup yields CDR1 SGHVS and CDR2 FNYEAQ. V lost 1 base to trimming and J lost 0 bases, with 7 bases between them. This CDR3 has 15 amino acids. This CDR3 reads CASSLVENSGNTIYF. The CDR3 nucleotides are TGTGCCAGCAGCTTAGTGGAGAACTCTGGAAACACCATATATTTT.

This chain uses TRBV28 with TRBJ1-5, with D uncertain. The ends were cut back, 6 bases at V and 0 bases at J, with 9 bases in the middle. Germline loops: CDR1 MDHEN, CDR2 SYDVKM. The CDR3 totals 14 residues. CDR3: CASRGEYSNQPQHF. CDR3 coding DNA: TGTGCCAGCAGGGGCGAATATAGCAATCAGCCCCAGCATTTT.

This clone was seen only a few times. This sequence joins TRBV7-3 and TRBJ2-1; 7 nucleotides agree with TRBD2. The CDR3 runs 15 residues. Germline lookup yields CDR1 SGHTA and CDR2 FQGTGA. Trimming cost V 2 bases and J 6 bases; bases outside gene matches: 7. The CDR3 nucleotides read TGTGCCAGCAGCTTACGGCTAGCGGATATCAATGAGCAGTTCTTC. Translation: CASSLRLADINEQFF.

Note on this clone: A read error may account for a junction end that differs from germline. The chain carries TRBV6-6 and TRBJ2-7; D is perhaps TRBD2 (6 bases). Per the germline V gene, CDR1 is MNHNY and CDR2 is SVGAGI (reference sequence). This CDR3 spans 14 amino acids. The CDR3 DNA sequence: TGTGCCAGCAGTTACGAAGGGACTTCCTTCGAGCAGTACTTC. It is translated as CASSYEGTSFEQYF.

This chain uses TRBV1 with TRBJ2-1; the D call of TRBD2 is as the table states it, not checked on the DNA. TRBV1 is shown as a pseudogene. The CDR3 is 20 amino acids. This chain's CDR3 is CTSSRSKSKPGLAGYNEQFF. Here the CDR3 DNA reads TGCACCAGCAGCCGGAGCAAATCCAAACCGGGACTAGCGGGGTACAATGAGCAGTTCTTC.

The gene calls are TRBV19 and TRBJ1-6; D possibly corresponds to TRBD1 (6 bases). The CDR3 contains 15 residues. V lost 4 bases, J lost 13 bases, and 20 bases lay in between. Germline V gene lookup returns CDR1 LNHDA and CDR2 SQIVND (reference sequence). The CDR3 region has the DNA TGTGCCAGTAGTACCCGTAAGGGGGAACTCTCGCCCCTCCACTTT. Translated: CASSTRKGELSPLHF.

This chain links TRBV10-1 with TRBJ2-1; the match to TRBD2 covers 11 bases. Germline V gene lookup returns CDR1 WNHNN and CDR2 SYGVQD (reference sequence). This CDR3 comprises 14 residues. The V and J ends lost 6 bases and 6 bases, in that order; junction bases with no gene match: 4. CDR3 sequence reads: CASSLAGGSNEQFF. CDR3 in DNA: TGCGCCAGCAGCCTAGCGGGGGGCTCCAATGAGCAGTTCTTC.

The chain uses TRBV10-1 and TRBJ2-7; possibly TRBD1 for D (5 bases). Trimming took 2 bases from V and 4 from J, leaving 15 bases between them. Looked up from germline, CDR1 is WNHNN and CDR2 is SYGVQD (reference sequence). This CDR3 comprises 15 residues. The CDR3 region has the DNA TGCGCCAGCAGTGAGCAGGCCGGGCCAGGGTACGAGCAGTACTTC. Translated: CASSEQAGPGYEQYF.

J is TRBJ1-6 and V is TRBV6-5, with D unclear. Germline CDR1 is MNHEY and CDR2 is SVGAGI. There are 14 residues in the CDR3. The V gene lost 6 bases and the J gene lost 7 bases, with 13 bases spanning the gap. CDR3 residues: CASSGRSLNSPLHF. The CDR3 nucleotides read TGTGCCAGCAGCGGAAGGAGCCTCAATTCACCCCTCCACTTT.